The 16 T cell receptor beta chains below all came from one sample that was sequenced in a study of cytomegalovirus exposure and HLA in healthy donors. It was with 60 Vbeta and 13 Jbeta primers that the PCR ran. Measured with immunoSEQ multiplex PCR; TCRdb has only the in-frame clones, and not every one. The specimen's table records 50,000 to 70,000 clones. The source material was PBMCs. The receptors were sampled from a woman younger than 30 in good health and CMV-seronegative.

The V gene is TRBV5-1, the J gene TRBJ2-2, with D maybe TRBD1 (6 bases). The CDR3 loop spans 15 amino acids. CDR1 and CDR2 (germline): SGHRS, YFSETQ. The ends were cut back, 4 bases at V and 2 bases at J, with 12 bases in the middle. CDR3 protein: CASSTQTGNTGELFF. The CDR3 DNA follows: TGCGCCAGCAGCACGCAGACAGGAAACACCGGGGAGCTGTTTTTT.

This sequence joins TRBV30 and TRBJ1-1; 7 nucleotides match TRBD1. V shed 3 bases and J 0 bases; nucleotides not matched to a gene: 1. Germline CDR1 and CDR2: GTSNPN and SVGIG (reference sequence). CDR3 length equals 13 residues. Here the CDR3 DNA reads TGTGCCTGGAGAGGGGGCATGAACACTGAAGCTTTCTTT. Its protein is CAWRGGMNTEAFF. Supplemented by reference TRBV30 and TRBJ1-1, the full variable domain reads SQTIHQWPATLVQPVGSPLSLECTVEGTSNPNLYWYRQAAGRGLQLLFYSVGIGQISSEVPQNLSASRPQDRQFILSSKKLLLSDSGFYLCAWRGGMNTEAFFGQGTRLTVV.

The chain carries TRBV9 and TRBJ2-1; 7 bases fit TRBD2. Germline values: CDR1 SGDLS, CDR2 YYNGEE. Trimming cost V 2 bases and J 6 bases; bases outside gene matches: 5. The CDR3 is made up of 14 amino acids. Here the CDR3 DNA reads TGTGCCAGCAGCGTCAGCGGGGTGATCAATGAGCAGTTCTTC. Translating it yields CASSVSGVINEQFF.

This chain uses TRBV27 with TRBJ1-2, with D uncertain. This CDR3 has 14 amino acids. Germline CDR1 MNHEY, CDR2 SMNVEV (reference sequence). V was trimmed by 5 bases and J by 6 bases, leaving 16 bases between them. The CDR3 reads CASSPTVPYDGYTF. In DNA, the CDR3 is TGTGCCAGCAGTCCTACCGTCCCCTATGATGGCTACACCTTC.

The rearrangement joins TRBV30 to TRBJ2-3, with TRBD2 as a possible D gene (5 bases). The CDR3 sequence is 16 residues long. The V and J ends lost 2 bases and 5 bases respectively, with 20 bases between them. Germline CDR1 GTSNPN, CDR2 SVGIG (reference sequence). The CDR3: CAWSLSRTRIGDTQYF. CDR3 coding DNA: TGTGCCTGGAGTCTCTCCCGGACTCGAATTGGAGATACGCAGTATTTT.

This chain uses TRBV2 with TRBJ1-2; 8 nucleotides agree with TRBD1. V trimming: 3 bases; J trimming: 4 bases; junction bases outside the gene matches: 4. The CDR3 runs to 14 residues. CDR1 is SNHLY, CDR2 FYNNEI, per germline. The CDR3 nucleotides read TGTGCCAGCAGTGATCGGACAGGGATCTATGGCTACACCTTC. Amino acids: CASSDRTGIYGYTF.

The gene calls are TRBV19 and TRBJ2-1; 14 bases align to TRBD2. The V gene end was trimmed by 6 bases and the J gene end by 8 bases; junction bases not matched to a gene: 6. Germline-derived CDR1 and CDR2 are LNHDA and SQIVND (reference sequence). This CDR3 spans 15 amino acids. The CDR3 here is CASSAGLAGEDEQFF. DNA for the CDR3: TGTGCCAGTAGCGCGGGACTAGCGGGAGAGGATGAGCAGTTCTTC.

The rearrangement joins TRBV29-1 to TRBJ2-1; 9 positions match TRBD2. V shed 8 bases, J shed 7 bases, and the junction held 12 bases outside the gene matches. Germline V CDR1 and CDR2: SQVTM, ANQGSEA. The CDR3 runs to 14 residues. In DNA, the CDR3 is TGCAGCTCAGCCCAGGGTAGCGGGAGTAATGAGCAGTTCTTC. This gives the protein CSSAQGSGSNEQFF.

V is TRBV6-5 and J is TRBJ2-7, with TRBD2 matching 11 bases. Germline CDR1 reads MNHEY; CDR2 reads SVGAGI. J was trimmed by 4 bases and V by 6 bases; bases with no gene match: 5. CDR3 size: 14 residues. The CDR3 sequence: CASRTSGREYEQYF. DNA for the CDR3: TGTGCCAGCAGAACTAGCGGGAGAGAATACGAGCAGTACTTC.

The rearrangement joins TRBV30 to TRBJ2-5; possibly TRBD1 for D (5 bases). Germline loops: CDR1 GTSNPN, CDR2 SVGIG (reference sequence). The CDR3 is 15 residues long. Trimming removed 4 bases at V and 1 base at J, with 16 bases between. For the CDR3, the DNA is TGTGCCTGGAATGGGATTGTGCAGGGCCAAGAGACCCAGTACTTC. It specifies CAWNGIVQGQETQYF.

The chain carries TRBV7-2 and TRBJ1-2; D ambiguous. Germline V gives CDR1 SGHTA, CDR2 FQGNSA. V was shortened by 1 base and J by 1 base, with 10 bases between the two germline ends. The CDR3 totals 15 residues. The CDR3 reads CASSLVPRGNYGYTF. CDR3 nucleotide sequence: TGTGCCAGCAGCTTAGTCCCTCGGGGTAACTATGGCTACACCTTC.

This chain links TRBV4-1 with TRBJ2-3; the D gene is possibly TRBD1 (5 bases). The CDR3 runs 17 residues. The V gene lost 1 base and the J gene lost 1 base, with 15 bases spanning the gap. The germline CDR1 and CDR2 sequences are MGHRA and YSYEKL. CDR3 bases: TGCGCCAGCAGCCAAGGGGTGGACACGATGGGCACAGATACGCAGTATTTT. Encoded protein: CASSQGVDTMGTDTQYF.

The chain carries TRBV5-1 and TRBJ2-5; 7 nucleotides line up with TRBD2. V dropped 3 bases and J dropped 5; count of bases not matched to a gene: 7. Germline lookup yields CDR1 SGHRS and CDR2 YFSETQ. This CDR3 region has 14 residues. The CDR3 loop reads CASSWEGPTETQYF. The CDR3 region has the DNA TGCGCCAGCAGCTGGGAGGGGCCCACGGAGACCCAGTACTTC.

Comments on this clone: Other DNA sequences of this sample code for an identical CDR3. The chain carries TRBV6-5 and TRBJ1-6; 9 nucleotides line up with TRBD1. Germline-derived CDR1 and CDR2 are MNHEY and SVGAGI. Trimming cost V 0 bases and J 7 bases; bases outside gene matches: 1. The CDR3 runs to 15 residues. In nucleotides, the CDR3 is TGTGCCAGCAGTTACTCGGGACAGGGAAATTCACCCCTCCACTTT. Protein sequence: CASSYSGQGNSPLHF.

The chain has TRBV30 and TRBJ2-1; D ambiguous. Trimming pared 4 bases from V and 8 bases from J, leaving 9 bases between. The CDR3 loop spans 11 amino acids. Germline loops: CDR1 GTSNPN, CDR2 SVGIG (reference sequence). The CDR3, as DNA: TGTGCCTGGACCTCTACGGATGAGCAGTTCTTC. This sequence encodes CAWTSTDEQFF.

The rearrangement uses TRBV4-1 and TRBJ2-3, with TRBD2 as a possible D gene (5 bases). Germline CDR1 and CDR2: MGHRA and YSYEKL. The CDR3 has 13 residues. V was clipped by 1 base and J by 6 bases, with 8 bases between them. The chain's CDR3 is CASSQVPGDTQYF. DNA for the CDR3: TGCGCCAGCAGCCAAGTTCCGGGGGATACGCAGTATTTT.